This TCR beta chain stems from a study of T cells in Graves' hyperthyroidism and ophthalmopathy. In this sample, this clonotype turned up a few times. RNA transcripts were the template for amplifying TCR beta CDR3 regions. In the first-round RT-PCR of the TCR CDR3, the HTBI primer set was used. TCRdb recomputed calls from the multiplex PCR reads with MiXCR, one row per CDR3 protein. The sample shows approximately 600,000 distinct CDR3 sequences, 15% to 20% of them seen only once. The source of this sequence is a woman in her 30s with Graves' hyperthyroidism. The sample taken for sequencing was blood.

This chain's CDR3 is CASSAGTSASTDTQYF. The CDR3 DNA is TGTGCCAGCAGCGCCGGGACTAGCGCCTCCACAGATACGCAGTATTTT. The chain combines TRBV5-4 with TRBJ2-3; the match to TRBD2 covers 10 bases. The germline V gene has CDR1 SGHNT and CDR2 YYREEE (reference sequence). With 4 bases clipped from V and 2 bases from J, the junction kept 7 bases outside the gene matches. The CDR3 spans 16 residues. Full variable domain (remainder filled in from reference TRBV5-4 and TRBJ2-3): ETGVTQSPTHLIKTRGQQVTLRCSSQSGHNTVSWYQQALGQGPQFIFQYYREEENGRGNFPPRFSGLQFPNYSSELNVNALELDDSALYLCASSAGTSASTDTQYFGPGTRLTVL.